The sequence of this T cell receptor (beta chain) was determined in a study of cytomegalovirus exposure and HLA in healthy donors. Notes on the study in general: The authors listed 180 or so TCR beta chains as cytomegalovirus-associated.

The protocol was immunoSEQ multiplex PCR, while the TCRdb copy is restricted to in-frame clones and leaves out a portion. The table shows 70,000 or so clones, with over 80% occurring only once. Germline assignment: CDR1 ENHRY and CDR2 SYGVKD. V lost 6 bases and J lost 4; bases outside the gene matches: 5. This CDR3 has 14 amino acids. To note about this clone: What it binds is unknown.

Sequencing input: PBMCs. The receptor was derived from a man aged 18 to 30 in good health and CMV-seronegative. The chain carries TRBV10-3 and TRBJ2-1, with TRBD1 identical over 8 bases. The CDR3 loop is CAIRMGTGYNEQFF. The CDR3 region has the DNA TGTGCCATCAGGATGGGGACAGGATACAATGAGCAGTTCTTC.